This T cell receptor beta chain is from a study of blood T cell repertoires in COVID-19. Study overall: Both acute and convalescent COVID-19 samples were obtained from the United States, Italy and Spain. PBMCs, B-cell-depleted T cells, or T cells provided the cDNA or gDNA that made up the material.

In assigning cohorts, the study relied on participant-reported clinical history. This CDR3 spans 16 amino acids. Germline CDR1 is MGHDK and CDR2 is SYGVNS. Trimming removed 8 bases from V and 3 bases from J; junction bases left unmatched: 9. Per the original data handling: By means of reference gene primer amplification, nucleated cell counts were estimated. This table comes from immunoSEQ multiplex PCR, and its TCRdb copy is limited to in-frame clones, with some not included. V and J calls and clone size are those listed in that table; D and trimming were worked out from the DNA. This repertoire shows 200,000 to 250,000 clones, around 90% found once; its top ten account for about 16%.

Sequencing input: PBMCs or T cells enriched from blood (not recorded which). The J gene is TRBJ1-6, the V gene TRBV25-1; 8 nucleotides agree with TRBD1. This TCR was recovered from a young man who had been exposed to COVID-19. The CDR3 sequence: CASGSGGPVYNSPLHF. CDR3 nucleotide sequence: TGTGCCAGCGGCTCAGGGGGCCCCGTCTATAATTCACCCCTCCACTTT.